Listed below are T cell receptor beta chains from one sample, sequenced in a study of identical twins. A single record per CDR3 protein comes from TCRdb applying MiXCR to the 5' RACE reads. The profile shows fewer than 550,000 distinct CDR3 sequences, roughly an eighth of them singletons. Separately, the same data were catalogued under a study of yellow fever vaccine responses in identical twins.

Sequenced: CD4+ T cells sorted from blood. The origin of the receptors is a woman between 18 and 30 years old in good health. Each CDR3 is given with its conserved first and last residue. D genes are given only for firm matches. Rows give clone size only sometimes, using once, few, many, or a class for an expanded clone.

j_call d_call clone_size v_call cdr3_nt cdr3_aa
TRBJ1-1 TRBD1 few TRBV12-3/TRBV12-4 TGTGCCGGTACAGGGGGCGAGGGAGACACTGAAGCTTTCTTT CAGTGGEGDTEAFF
TRBJ1-2 NA NA TRBV18 TGTGCCAGCTCACCGGAGGACATCTATGGCTACACCTTC CASSPEDIYGYTF
TRBJ1-1 NA few TRBV5-1 TGCGCCAGCAGCCGGAGCACAGGGAGAACTGAAGCTTTCTTT CASSRSTGRTEAFF
TRBJ2-3 TRBD2 NA TRBV30 TGTGCCTGGGGGAGGGAAAGCACAGATACGCAGTATTTT CAWGRESTDTQYF
TRBJ2-1 NA few TRBV5-1 TGCGCCAGCAGCTTGTTCTTGGATGAGCAGTTCTTC CASSLFLDEQFF
TRBJ2-1 TRBD2 NA TRBV5-1 TGCGCCAGCAGTTTCGGACTAGCGGCAGTCAATGAGCAGTTCTTC CASSFGLAAVNEQFF
TRBJ1-5 NA many TRBV29-1 TGCAGCGGGGGGGGCGGCGATCAGCCCCAGCATTTT CSGGGGDQPQHF
TRBJ2-1 TRBD1 NA TRBV28 TGTGCCAGCAGTCCGTGGACAGGGCTTCTTCTCTTC CASSPWTGLLLF
TRBJ2-1 NA NA TRBV15 TGTGCCACCAGCAGAGTTGTGGGAGCCTTGGGAAATGAGCAGTTCTTC CATSRVVGALGNEQFF
TRBJ2-5 NA many TRBV3-1 TGTGCCAGCAGCCAAGACAGGTTGGAGACCCAGTACTTC CASSQDRLETQYF
TRBJ2-3 NA NA TRBV7-9 TGTGCCAGCAGCTTAGGGGCCTCCCCGGCAGATACGCAGTATTTT CASSLGASPADTQYF
TRBJ1-1 NA few TRBV15 TGTGCCACCAGCAGAGATCTAGGCAGTAACACTGAAGCTTTCTTT CATSRDLGSNTEAFF
TRBJ1-2 NA few TRBV30 TGTGCCTGGAGGGGCTCGGTTGCGGGCGGCTACACCTTC CAWRGSVAGGYTF
TRBJ2-7 TRBD2 few TRBV28 TGTGCCAGCAGTGAGGGTGGGACTAGTAGCCACGAGCAGTACTTC CASSEGGTSSHEQYF
TRBJ1-1 NA NA TRBV27 TGTGCCAGCAGTATGGGACTGAGTATAAATGAAGCTTTCTTT CASSMGLSINEAFF
TRBJ2-2 NA NA TRBV3-1 TGTGCCAGCAGCCCCCGTTCCAGGGACCGGAACACCGGGGAGCTGTTTTTT CASSPRSRDRNTGELFF
TRBJ2-3 NA NA TRBV20-1 TGCAGTGCTGATGGCGGGCATGGCACAGATACGCAGTATTTT CSADGGHGTDTQYF
TRBJ2-5 NA few TRBV29-1 TGCAGCGCCAGGGGGAGGGAACAAGAGACCCAGTACTTC CSARGREQETQYF
TRBJ2-3 TRBD1 NA TRBV20-1 TGCAGTGCGCGGACAGGGGCTACGCAGTATTTT CSARTGATQYF
TRBJ2-7 TRBD1 NA TRBV6-1 TGTGCCAGCAGAACCACCGGGACAGGTACCTACGAGCAGTACTTC CASRTTGTGTYEQYF
TRBJ2-2 NA few TRBV11-2 TGTGCCAGCAGCTTTCGTCGGGACACGAACACCGGGGAGCTGTTTTTT CASSFRRDTNTGELFF